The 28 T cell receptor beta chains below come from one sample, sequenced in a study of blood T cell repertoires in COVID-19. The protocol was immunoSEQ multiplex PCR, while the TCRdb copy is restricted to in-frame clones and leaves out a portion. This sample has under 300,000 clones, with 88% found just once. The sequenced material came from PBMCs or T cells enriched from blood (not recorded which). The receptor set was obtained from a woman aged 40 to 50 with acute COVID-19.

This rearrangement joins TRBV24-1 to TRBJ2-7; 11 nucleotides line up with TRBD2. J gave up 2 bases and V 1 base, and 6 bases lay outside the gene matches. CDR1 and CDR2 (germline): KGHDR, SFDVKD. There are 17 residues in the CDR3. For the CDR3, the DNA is TGTGCCACCAGTGATTTTGATCTAGCGGGGGGCCCCTACGAGCAGTACTTC. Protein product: CATSDFDLAGGPYEQYF.

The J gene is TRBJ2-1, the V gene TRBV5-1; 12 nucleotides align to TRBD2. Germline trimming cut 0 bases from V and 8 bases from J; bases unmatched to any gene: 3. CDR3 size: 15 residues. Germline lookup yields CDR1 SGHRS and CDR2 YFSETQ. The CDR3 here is CASSLASGGADEQFF. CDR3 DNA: TGCGCCAGCAGCTTGGCTAGCGGGGGGGCAGATGAGCAGTTCTTC.

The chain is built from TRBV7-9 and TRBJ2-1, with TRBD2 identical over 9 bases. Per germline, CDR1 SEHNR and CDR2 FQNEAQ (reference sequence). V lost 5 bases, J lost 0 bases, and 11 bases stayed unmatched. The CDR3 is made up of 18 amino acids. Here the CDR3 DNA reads TGTGCCAGCAGCACCCCGACTAGCGGACCGAGCTCCTACAATGAGCAGTTCTTC. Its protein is CASSTPTSGPSSYNEQFF.

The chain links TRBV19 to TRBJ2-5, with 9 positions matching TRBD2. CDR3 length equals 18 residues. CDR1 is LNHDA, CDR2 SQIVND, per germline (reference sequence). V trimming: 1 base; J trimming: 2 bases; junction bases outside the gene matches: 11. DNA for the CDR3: TGTGCCAGTAGTATAGTGGGGTCGGCTAGCGGGATACAAGAGACCCAGTACTTC. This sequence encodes CASSIVGSASGIQETQYF.

CDR3 sequence: CATSGRGLEGTEAFF. The CDR3 nucleotides read TGTGCCACCAGTGGGAGGGGGCTGGAGGGGACTGAAGCTTTCTTT. V usage is TRBV24-1 and J usage is TRBJ1-1; 7 nucleotides agree with TRBD1. With V trimmed by 5 bases and J by 5 bases, 10 bases remained unmatched. The CDR3 spans 15 residues. CDR1 is KGHDR and CDR2 is SFDVKD in the germline V gene.

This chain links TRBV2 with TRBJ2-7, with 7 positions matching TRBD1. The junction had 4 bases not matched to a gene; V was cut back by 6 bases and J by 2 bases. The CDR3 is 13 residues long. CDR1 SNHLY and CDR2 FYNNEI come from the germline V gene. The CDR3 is CASRQQGTYEQYF. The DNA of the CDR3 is TGTGCCAGCAGACAACAGGGGACCTACGAGCAGTACTTC.

The CDR3: CASSESALAFF. The CDR3 nucleotides read TGTGCCAGCAGTGAAAGCGCTTTAGCTTTCTTT. J is TRBJ1-1 and V is TRBV25-1; D call uncertain. This CDR3 comprises 11 residues. V gave up 2 bases and J gave up 10 bases, with 8 bases separating them. Germline lookup yields CDR1 MGHDK and CDR2 SYGVNS.

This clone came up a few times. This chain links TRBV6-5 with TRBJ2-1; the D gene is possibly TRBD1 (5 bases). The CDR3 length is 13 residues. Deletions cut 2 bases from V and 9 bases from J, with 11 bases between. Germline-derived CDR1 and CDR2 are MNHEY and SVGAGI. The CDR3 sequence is CASSYRQGGEQFF. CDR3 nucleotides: TGTGCCAGCAGTTACCGGCAGGGTGGTGAGCAGTTCTTC.

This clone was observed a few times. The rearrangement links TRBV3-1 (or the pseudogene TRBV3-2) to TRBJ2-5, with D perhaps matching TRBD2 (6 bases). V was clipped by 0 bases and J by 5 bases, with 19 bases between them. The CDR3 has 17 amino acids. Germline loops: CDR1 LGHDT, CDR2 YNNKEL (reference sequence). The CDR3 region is CASSQDEAGTWMETQYF. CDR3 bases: TGTGCCAGCAGCCAAGACGAGGCAGGGACTTGGATGGAGACCCAGTACTTC.

As DNA, the CDR3 is TGTGCCTGGAGCCCGACAGGGACACAGTATGGCTACACCTTC. It specifies CAWSPTGTQYGYTF. The chain links TRBV30 to TRBJ1-2; 7 bases agree with TRBD1. This CDR3 region has 14 residues. The germline V gene has CDR1 GTSNPN and CDR2 SVGIG (reference sequence). Unmatched junction bases numbered 9, after V lost 3 bases and J lost 5 bases.

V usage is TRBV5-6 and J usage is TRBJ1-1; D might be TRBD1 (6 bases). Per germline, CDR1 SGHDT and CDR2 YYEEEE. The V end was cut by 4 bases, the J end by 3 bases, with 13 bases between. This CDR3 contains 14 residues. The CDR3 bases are TGTGCCAGCAGCAGAGCGACAGGCTACACTGAAGCTTTCTTT. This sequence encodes CASSRATGYTEAFF.

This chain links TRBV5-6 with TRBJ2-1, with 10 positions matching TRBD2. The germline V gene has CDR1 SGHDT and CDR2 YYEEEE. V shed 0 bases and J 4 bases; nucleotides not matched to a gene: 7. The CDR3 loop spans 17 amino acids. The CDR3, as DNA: TGTGCCAGCAGCTTGGCCTCAGGACTAGCGGCATACAATGAGCAGTTCTTC. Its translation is CASSLASGLAAYNEQFF.

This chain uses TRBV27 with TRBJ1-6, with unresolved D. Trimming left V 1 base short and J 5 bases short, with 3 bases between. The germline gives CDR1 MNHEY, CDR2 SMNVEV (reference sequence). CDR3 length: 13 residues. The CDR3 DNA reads TGTGCCAGCAGTTTATTCAATAATTCACCCCTCCACTTT. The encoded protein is CASSLFNNSPLHF.

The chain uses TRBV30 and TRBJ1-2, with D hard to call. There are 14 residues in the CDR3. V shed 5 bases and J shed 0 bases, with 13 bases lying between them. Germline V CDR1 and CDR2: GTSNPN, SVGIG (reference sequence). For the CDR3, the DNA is TGTGCCTGGGGGCCGGAGGGATCTAACTATGGCTACACCTTC. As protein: CAWGPEGSNYGYTF. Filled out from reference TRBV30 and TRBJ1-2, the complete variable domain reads SQTIHQWPATLVQPVGSPLSLECTVEGTSNPNLYWYRQAAGRGLQLLFYSVGIGQISSEVPQNLSASRPQDRQFILSSKKLLLSDSGFYLCAWGPEGSNYGYTFGSGTRLTVV.

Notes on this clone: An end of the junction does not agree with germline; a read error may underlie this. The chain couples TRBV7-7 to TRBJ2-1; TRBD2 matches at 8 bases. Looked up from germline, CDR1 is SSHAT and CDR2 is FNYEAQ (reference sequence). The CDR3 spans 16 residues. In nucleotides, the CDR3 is TGTGCTAGCAGCGACGGCCCCCCGGGAGGGCCGGATGAGCAGTTCTTC. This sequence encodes CASSDGPPGGPDEQFF.

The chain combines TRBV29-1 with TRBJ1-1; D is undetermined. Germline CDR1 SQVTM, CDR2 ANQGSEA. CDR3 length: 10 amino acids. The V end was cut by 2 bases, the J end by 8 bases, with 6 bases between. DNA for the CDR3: TGCAGCGTTGAAAACCGGGAAGCTTTCTTT. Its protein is CSVENREAFF.

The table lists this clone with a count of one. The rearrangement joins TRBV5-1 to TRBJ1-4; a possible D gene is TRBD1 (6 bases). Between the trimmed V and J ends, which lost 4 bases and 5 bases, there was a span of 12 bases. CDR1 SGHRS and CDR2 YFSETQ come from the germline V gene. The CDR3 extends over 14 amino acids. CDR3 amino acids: CASSATGSNEKLFF. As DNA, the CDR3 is TGCGCCAGCAGCGCCACAGGGTCAAATGAAAAACTGTTTTTT.

The CDR3 region is CASSYRAGEGYTQYF. CDR3 in DNA: TGTGCCAGCAGTTACCGAGCGGGAGAGGGGTATACGCAGTATTTT. The chain employs TRBV6-2 or TRBV6-3 and TRBJ2-3; 8 bases are a match to TRBD2. The CDR3 is 15 residues long. V lost 2 bases and J lost 7; bases outside the gene matches: 8. Germline CDR1 and CDR2: MNHEY and SVGEGT.

The DNA for the CDR3 is TGTGCCAGCAGGGAGCCTTCAGGGGTACCTAACACTGAAGCTTTCTTT. Amino acids: CASREPSGVPNTEAFF. V and J are TRBV2 and TRBJ1-1; TRBD1 might be the D (6 bases). The germline CDR1 and CDR2 sequences are SNHLY and FYNNEI. The V end lost 6 bases, the J end lost 2 bases, and 19 bases lay between the germline ends. This CDR3 region has 16 residues.

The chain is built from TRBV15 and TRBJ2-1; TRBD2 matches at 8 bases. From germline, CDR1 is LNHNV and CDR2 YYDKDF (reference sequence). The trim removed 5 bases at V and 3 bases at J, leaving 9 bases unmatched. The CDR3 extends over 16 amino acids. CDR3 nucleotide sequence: TGTGCCACCAGCTCCACCCGGGGGGGTAGCTACAATGAGCAGTTCTTC. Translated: CATSSTRGGSYNEQFF.

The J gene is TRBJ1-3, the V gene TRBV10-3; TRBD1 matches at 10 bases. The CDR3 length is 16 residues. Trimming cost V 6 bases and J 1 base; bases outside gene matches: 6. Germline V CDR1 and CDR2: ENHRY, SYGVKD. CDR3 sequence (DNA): TGTGCCATCAGCACCGGGACAGGGGCATCTGGAAACACCATATATTTT. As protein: CAISTGTGASGNTIYF.

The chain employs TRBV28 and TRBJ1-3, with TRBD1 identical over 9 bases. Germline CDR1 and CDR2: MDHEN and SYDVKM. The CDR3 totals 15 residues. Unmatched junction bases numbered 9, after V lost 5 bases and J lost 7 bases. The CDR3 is CASSPRGTGSNTIYF. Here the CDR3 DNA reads TGTGCCAGCAGTCCCCGCGGGACAGGGTCTAACACCATATATTTT.

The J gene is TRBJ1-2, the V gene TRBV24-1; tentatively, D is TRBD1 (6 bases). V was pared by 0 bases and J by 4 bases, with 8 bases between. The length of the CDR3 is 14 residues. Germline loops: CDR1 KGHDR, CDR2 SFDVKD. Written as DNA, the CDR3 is TGTGCCACCAGTGATTTGAGGGGGGGCTATGGCTACACCTTC. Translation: CATSDLRGGYGYTF.

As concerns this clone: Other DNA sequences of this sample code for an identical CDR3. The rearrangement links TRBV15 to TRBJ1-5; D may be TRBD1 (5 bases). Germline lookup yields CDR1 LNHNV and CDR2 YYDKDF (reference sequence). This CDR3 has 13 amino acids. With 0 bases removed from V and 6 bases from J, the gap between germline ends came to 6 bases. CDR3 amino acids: CATSRDQGQPQHF. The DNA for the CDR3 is TGTGCCACCAGCAGAGACCAGGGTCAGCCCCAGCATTTT.

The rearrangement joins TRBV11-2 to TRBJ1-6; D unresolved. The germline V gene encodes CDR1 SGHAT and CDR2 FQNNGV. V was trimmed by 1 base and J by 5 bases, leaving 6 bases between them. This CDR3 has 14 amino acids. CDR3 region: CASSLGADNSPLHF. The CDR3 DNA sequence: TGTGCCAGCAGCTTAGGTGCAGATAATTCACCCCTCCACTTT.

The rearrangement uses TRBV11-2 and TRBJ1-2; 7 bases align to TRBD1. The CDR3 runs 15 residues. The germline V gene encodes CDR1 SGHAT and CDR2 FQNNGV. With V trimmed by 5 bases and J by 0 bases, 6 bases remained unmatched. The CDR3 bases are TGTGCCAGCAGCCCATACAGGGGATCTAACTATGGCTACACCTTC. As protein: CASSPYRGSNYGYTF.

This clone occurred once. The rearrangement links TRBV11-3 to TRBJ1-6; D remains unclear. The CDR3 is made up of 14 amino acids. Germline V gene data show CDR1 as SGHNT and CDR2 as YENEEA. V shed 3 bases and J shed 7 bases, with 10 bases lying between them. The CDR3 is CASSFSLLNSPLHF. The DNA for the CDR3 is TGTGCCAGCAGCTTCTCACTTTTGAATTCACCCCTCCACTTT.

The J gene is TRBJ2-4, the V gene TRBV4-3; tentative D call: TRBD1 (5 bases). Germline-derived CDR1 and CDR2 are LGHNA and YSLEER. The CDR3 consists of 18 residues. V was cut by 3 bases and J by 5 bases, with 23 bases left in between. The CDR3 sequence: CASSQTFTAGNGENIQYF. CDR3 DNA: TGCGCCAGCAGCCAGACCTTTACGGCAGGGAATGGTGAAAACATTCAGTACTTC.